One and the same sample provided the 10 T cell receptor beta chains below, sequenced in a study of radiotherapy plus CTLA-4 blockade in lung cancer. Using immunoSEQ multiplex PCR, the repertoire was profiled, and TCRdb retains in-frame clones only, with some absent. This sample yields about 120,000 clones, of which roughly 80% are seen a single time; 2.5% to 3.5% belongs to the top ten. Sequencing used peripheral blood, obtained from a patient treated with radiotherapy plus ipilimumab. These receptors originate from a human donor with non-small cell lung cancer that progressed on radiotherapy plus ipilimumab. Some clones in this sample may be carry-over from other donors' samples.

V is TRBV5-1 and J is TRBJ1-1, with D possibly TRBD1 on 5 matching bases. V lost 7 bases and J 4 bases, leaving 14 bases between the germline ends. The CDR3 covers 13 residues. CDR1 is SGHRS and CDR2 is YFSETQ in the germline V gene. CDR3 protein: CASRREGATEAFF. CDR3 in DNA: TGCGCCAGCCGCAGGGAAGGGGCCACTGAAGCTTTCTTT.

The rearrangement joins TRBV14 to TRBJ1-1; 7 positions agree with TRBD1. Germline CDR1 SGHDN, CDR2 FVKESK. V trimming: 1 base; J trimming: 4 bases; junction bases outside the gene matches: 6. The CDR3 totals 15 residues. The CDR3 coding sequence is TGTGCCAGCAGCCAAGTGACAGGGTCCCGCACTGAAGCTTTCTTT. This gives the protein CASSQVTGSRTEAFF.

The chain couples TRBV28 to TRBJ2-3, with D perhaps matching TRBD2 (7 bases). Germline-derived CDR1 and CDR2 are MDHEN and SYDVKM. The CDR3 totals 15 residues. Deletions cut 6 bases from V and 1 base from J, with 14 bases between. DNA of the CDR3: TGTGCCAGCAGCGCCGGAGGGGGGGGCACAGATACGCAGTATTTT. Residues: CASSAGGGGTDTQYF.

CDR3 in DNA: TGCGCCAGCAGCTTGGCCGGGACGTTGGGAGAAGAAGCTTTCTTT. This encodes CASSLAGTLGEEAFF. The chain carries TRBV5-1 and TRBJ1-1, with TRBD1 as a possible D gene (5 bases). This CDR3 comprises 15 residues. Trimming cost V 0 bases and J 8 bases, with 17 bases left between them. The germline gives CDR1 SGHRS, CDR2 YFSETQ.

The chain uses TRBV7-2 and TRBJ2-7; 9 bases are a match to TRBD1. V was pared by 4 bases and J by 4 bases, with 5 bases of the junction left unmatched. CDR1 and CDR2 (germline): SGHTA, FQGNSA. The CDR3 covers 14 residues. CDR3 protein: CASSSGTGRYEQYF. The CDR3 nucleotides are TGTGCCAGCAGCTCCGGGACAGGGCGATACGAGCAGTACTTC.

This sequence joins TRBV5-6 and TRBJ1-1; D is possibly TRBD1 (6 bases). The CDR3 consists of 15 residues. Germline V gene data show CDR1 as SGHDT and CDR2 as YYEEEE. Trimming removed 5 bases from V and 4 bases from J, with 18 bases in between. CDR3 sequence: CASSFGGGGGTEAFF. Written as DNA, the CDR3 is TGTGCCAGCAGTTTCGGTGGGGGCGGGGGCACTGAAGCTTTCTTT. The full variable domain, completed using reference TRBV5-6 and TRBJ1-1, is DAGVTQSPTHLIKTRGQQVTLRCSPKSGHDTVSWYQQALGQGPQFIFQYYEEEERQRGNFPDRFSGHQFPNYSSELNVNALLLGDSALYLCASSFGGGGGTEAFFGQGTRLTVV.

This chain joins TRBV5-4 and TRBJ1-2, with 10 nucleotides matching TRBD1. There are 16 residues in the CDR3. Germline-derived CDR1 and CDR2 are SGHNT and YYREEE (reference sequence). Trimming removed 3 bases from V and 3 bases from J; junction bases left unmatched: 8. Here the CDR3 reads CASSSGQGMVYYGYTF. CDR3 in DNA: TGTGCCAGCAGCTCGGGACAGGGGATGGTGTACTATGGCTACACCTTC.

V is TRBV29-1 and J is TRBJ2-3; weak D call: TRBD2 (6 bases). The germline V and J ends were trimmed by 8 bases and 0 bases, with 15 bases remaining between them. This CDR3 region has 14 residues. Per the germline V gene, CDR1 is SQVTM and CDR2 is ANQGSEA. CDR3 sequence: CSLRGSASTDTQYF. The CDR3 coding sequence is TGCAGCCTCCGGGGGTCAGCTAGCACAGATACGCAGTATTTT.

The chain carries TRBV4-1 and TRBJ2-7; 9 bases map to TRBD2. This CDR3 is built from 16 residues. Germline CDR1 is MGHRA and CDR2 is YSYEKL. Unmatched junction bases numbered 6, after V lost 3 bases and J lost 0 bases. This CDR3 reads CASSQFIAGASYEQYF. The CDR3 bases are TGCGCCAGCAGCCAGTTCATAGCGGGGGCCTCCTACGAGCAGTACTTC.

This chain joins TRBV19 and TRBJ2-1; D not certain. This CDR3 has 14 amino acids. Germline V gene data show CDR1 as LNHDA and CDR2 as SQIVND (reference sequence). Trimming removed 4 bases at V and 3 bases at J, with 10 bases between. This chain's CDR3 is CASSNRRVYNEQFF. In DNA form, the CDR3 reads TGTGCCAGTAGTAATCGCCGAGTCTACAATGAGCAGTTCTTC.